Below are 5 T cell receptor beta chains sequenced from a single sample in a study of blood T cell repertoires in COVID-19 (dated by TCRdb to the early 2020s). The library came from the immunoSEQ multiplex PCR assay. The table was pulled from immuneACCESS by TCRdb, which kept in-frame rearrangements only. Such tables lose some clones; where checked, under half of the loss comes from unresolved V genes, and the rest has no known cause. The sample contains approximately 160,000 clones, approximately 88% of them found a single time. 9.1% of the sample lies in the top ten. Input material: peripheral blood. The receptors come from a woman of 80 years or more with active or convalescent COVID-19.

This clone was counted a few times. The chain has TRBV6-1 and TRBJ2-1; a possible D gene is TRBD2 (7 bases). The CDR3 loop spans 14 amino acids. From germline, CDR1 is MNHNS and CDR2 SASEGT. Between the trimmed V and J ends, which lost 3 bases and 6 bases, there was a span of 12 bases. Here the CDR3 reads CASSDGGGTNEQFF. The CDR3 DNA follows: TGTGCCAGCAGTGACGGCGGGGGCACCAATGAGCAGTTCTTC.

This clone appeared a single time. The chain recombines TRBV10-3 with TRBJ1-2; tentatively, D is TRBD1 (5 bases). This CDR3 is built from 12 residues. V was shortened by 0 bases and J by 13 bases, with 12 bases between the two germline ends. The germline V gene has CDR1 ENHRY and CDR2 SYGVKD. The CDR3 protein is CAISESMGRCTF. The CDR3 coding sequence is TGTGCCATCAGTGAGTCGATGGGGCGCTGCACCTTC.

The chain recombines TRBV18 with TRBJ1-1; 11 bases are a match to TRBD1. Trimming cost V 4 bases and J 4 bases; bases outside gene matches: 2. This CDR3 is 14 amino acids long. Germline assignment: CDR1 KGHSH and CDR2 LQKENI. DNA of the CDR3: TGTGCCAGCTCACAGGACAGGGGGCCCACTGAAGCTTTCTTT. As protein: CASSQDRGPTEAFF. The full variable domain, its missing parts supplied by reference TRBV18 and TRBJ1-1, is NAGVMQNPRHLVRRRGQEARLRCSPMKGHSHVYWYRQLPEEGLKFMVYLQKENIIDESGMPKERFSAEFPKEGPSILRIQQVVRGDSAAYFCASSQDRGPTEAFFGQGTRLTVV.

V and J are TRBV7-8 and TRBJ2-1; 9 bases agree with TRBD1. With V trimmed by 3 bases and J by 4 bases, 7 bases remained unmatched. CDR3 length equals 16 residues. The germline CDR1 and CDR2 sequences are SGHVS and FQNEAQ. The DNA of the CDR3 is TGTGCCAGCAGCTTCCCGGGACAGGGTTTTTACAATGAGCAGTTCTTC. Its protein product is CASSFPGQGFYNEQFF.

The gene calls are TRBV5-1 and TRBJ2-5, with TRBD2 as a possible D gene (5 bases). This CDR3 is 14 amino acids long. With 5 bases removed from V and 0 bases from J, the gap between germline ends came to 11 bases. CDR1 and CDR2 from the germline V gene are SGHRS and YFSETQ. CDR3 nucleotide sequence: TGCGCCAGCAGTTCCAGCGGCCACCAAGAGACCCAGTACTTC. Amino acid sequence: CASSSSGHQETQYF. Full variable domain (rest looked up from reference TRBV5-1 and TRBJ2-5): KAGVTQTPRYLIKTRGQQVTLSCSPISGHRSVSWYQQTPGQGLQFLFEYFSETQRNKGNFPGRFSGRQFSNSRSEMNVSTLELGDSALYLCASSSSGHQETQYFGPGTRLLVL.